The 18 T cell receptor beta chains reported below all come from one sample, sequenced in a study of T cell responses to AZD1222 COVID-19 vaccine. TCRdb keeps only in-frame clones here, not all; method: immunoSEQ multiplex PCR. The sample records 140,000 to 150,000 clones, more than 70% being singletons. The source was peripheral blood, collected 28 days after the second AZD1222 dose. The receptor set was obtained from an adult who received the AZD1222 COVID-19 vaccine.

The gene calls are TRBV6-5 and TRBJ1-3, with a possible D match to TRBD1 (6 bases). In germline, CDR1 is MNHEY, CDR2 SVGAGI. V shed 7 bases and J shed 3 bases, with 10 bases lying between them. The CDR3 is 13 amino acids. The CDR3: CASTPQGGNTIYF. The CDR3 DNA sequence: TGTGCCAGCACCCCACAGGGTGGAAACACCATATATTTT.

The J gene is TRBJ2-5, the V gene TRBV5-4; 14 bases map to TRBD2. The CDR3 has 15 residues. With V trimmed by 4 bases and J by 5 bases, 4 bases remained unmatched. Germline assignment: CDR1 SGHNT and CDR2 YYREEE (reference sequence). The CDR3 spells CASSGGLAGVETQYF. The CDR3, as DNA: TGTGCCAGCAGCGGGGGACTAGCGGGAGTTGAGACCCAGTACTTC.

The chain has TRBV2 and TRBJ2-7, with D perhaps matching TRBD2 (5 bases). V gave up 0 bases and J gave up 4 bases, with 16 bases separating them. Germline V gene sequence: CDR1 SNHLY, CDR2 FYNNEI. This CDR3 region has 16 residues. The CDR3 loop reads CASSEAPRELGYEQYF. For the CDR3, the DNA is TGTGCCAGCAGTGAAGCGCCCCGGGAACTAGGGTACGAGCAGTACTTC. The full variable domain, its missing parts supplied by reference TRBV2 and TRBJ2-7, is EPEVTQTPSHQVTQMGQEVILRCVPISNHLYFYWYRQILGQKVEFLVSFYNNEISEKSEIFDDQFSVERPDGSNFTLKIRSTKLEDSAMYFCASSEAPRELGYEQYFGPGTRLTVT.

This sequence joins TRBV19 and TRBJ1-5; TRBD1 matches at 8 bases. V lost 5 bases and J lost 6; bases outside the gene matches: 6. This CDR3 contains 14 residues. The germline gives CDR1 LNHDA, CDR2 SQIVND (reference sequence). The CDR3 sequence is CASSLQTGAQPQHF. The CDR3, as DNA: TGTGCCAGTAGTCTTCAGACAGGGGCTCAGCCCCAGCATTTT.

The chain uses TRBV2 and TRBJ1-3; a weak D match, TRBD1 (6 bases). This CDR3 is 17 amino acids long. Germline V gene data show CDR1 as SNHLY and CDR2 as FYNNEI. The V and J ends lost 4 bases and 0 bases respectively, with 16 bases between them. CDR3 sequence reads: CASSGVDRNYSGNTIYF. DNA of the CDR3: TGTGCCAGCAGTGGGGTGGACAGAAATTACTCTGGAAACACCATATATTTT.

The genes are TRBV5-4 and TRBJ2-7, with TRBD2 as a possible D gene (5 bases). The CDR3 runs to 12 residues. In germline, CDR1 is SGHNT, CDR2 YYREEE (reference sequence). Trimming took 4 bases from V and 4 from J, leaving 9 bases between them. The CDR3 spells CASSTGKYEQYF. The CDR3 DNA reads TGTGCCAGCAGCACCGGGAAGTACGAGCAGTACTTC.

This clone was picked up a small number of times. The chain recombines TRBV11-2 with TRBJ2-6; TRBD1 is a possible D gene (6 bases). This CDR3 has 16 residues. The V end was cut by 2 bases, the J end by 2 bases, with 10 bases between. Germline V gene data show CDR1 as SGHAT and CDR2 as FQNNGV. The CDR3 protein is CASSLIRGAGANVLTF. The CDR3 nucleotides read TGTGCCAGCAGCTTAATCAGGGGAGCTGGGGCCAACGTCCTGACTTTC. The complete variable domain, with remaining parts taken from reference TRBV11-2 and TRBJ2-6, reads EAGVAQSPRYKIIEKRQSVAFWCNPISGHATLYWYQQILGQGPKLLIQFQNNGVVDDSQLPKDRFSAERLKGVDSTLKIQPAKLEDSAVYLCASSLIRGAGANVLTFGAGSRLTVL.

This clone was observed a few times. CDR3 residues: CASSEATGPAQPQHF. The CDR3 nucleotides read TGTGCCAGCAGTGAAGCGACAGGGCCCGCTCAGCCCCAGCATTTT. The V gene is TRBV6-1, the J gene TRBJ1-5; 7 bases line up with TRBD1. The CDR3 has 15 residues. J was trimmed by 6 bases and V by 0 bases; bases with no gene match: 5. Per the germline V gene, CDR1 is MNHNS and CDR2 is SASEGT.

V and J are TRBV5-1 and TRBJ2-7; the D gene is possibly TRBD1 (5 bases). V shed 0 bases and J shed 4 bases, with 11 bases lying between them. The CDR3 is 14 amino acids. The germline gives CDR1 SGHRS, CDR2 YFSETQ. The CDR3 bases are TGCGCCAGCAGCTTGGAGACAGTAGGGTACGAGCAGTACTTC. Translation gives CASSLETVGYEQYF. Looking up the rest from reference TRBV5-1 and TRBJ2-7 gives the full variable domain: KAGVTQTPRYLIKTRGQQVTLSCSPISGHRSVSWYQQTPGQGLQFLFEYFSETQRNKGNFPGRFSGRQFSNSRSEMNVSTLELGDSALYLCASSLETVGYEQYFGPGTRLTVT.

This clone has just a few counts. The rearrangement joins TRBV10-3 to TRBJ2-5, with D hard to call. CDR3 length: 13 amino acids. Trimming removed 11 bases from V and 5 bases from J, with 18 bases in between. Germline-derived CDR1 and CDR2 are ENHRY and SYGVKD. In DNA, the CDR3 is TGTGCCCACCAGTCCTCGGGTGGGGAGACCCAGTACTTC. Its translation is CAHQSSGGETQYF.

V is TRBV27 and J is TRBJ2-1; possibly TRBD2 for D (6 bases). CDR1 and CDR2 (germline): MNHEY, SMNVEV (reference sequence). V lost 2 bases and J 1 base, leaving 9 bases between the germline ends. The CDR3 contains 15 residues. As DNA, the CDR3 is TGTGCCAGCAGTTTAGATGGGGGGTCCTACAATGAGCAGTTCTTC. It translates to CASSLDGGSYNEQFF.

DNA of the CDR3: TGTGCCAGTAGTATAACGACGGGGCGTCAAACGAACACTGAAGCTTTCTTT. This encodes CASSITTGRQTNTEAFF. The rearrangement joins TRBV19 to TRBJ1-1; D is perhaps TRBD1 (5 bases). The CDR3 has 17 amino acids. V gave up 2 bases and J gave up 1 base, with 17 bases separating them. Looked up from germline, CDR1 is LNHDA and CDR2 is SQIVND (reference sequence).

The chain carries TRBV5-1 and TRBJ2-3; TRBD1 is a possible D gene (5 bases). CDR3 length: 13 residues. Germline V lookup: CDR1 SGHRS, CDR2 YFSETQ. Trimming took 5 bases from V and 2 from J, leaving 9 bases between them. CDR3 sequence: CASRQGTTDTQYF. CDR3 DNA sequence: TGCGCCAGCAGGCAGGGTACCACAGATACGCAGTATTTT.

The chain couples TRBV23-1 to TRBJ1-4, with D tentatively TRBD1 (5 bases). TRBV23-1 is an ORF, and what it does is uncertain. The CDR3 has 20 amino acids. V was cut by 6 bases and J by 1 base, with 27 bases left in between. The CDR3 spells CASSLFPSTEGPLTNEKLFF. The CDR3 DNA is TGCGCCAGCAGCCTTTTTCCTTCGACAGAAGGGCCCTTAACTAATGAAAAACTGTTTTTT.

The CDR3 region is CASSADPNTEAFF. For the CDR3, the DNA is TGTGCCAGCAGCGCGGACCCTAACACTGAAGCTTTCTTT. V is TRBV3-1 (or the pseudogene TRBV3-2) and J is TRBJ1-1; D not resolved. V gave up 5 bases and J gave up 2 bases, with 9 bases separating them. The CDR3 covers 13 residues. Germline V lookup: CDR1 LGHDT, CDR2 YNNKEL (reference sequence).

The V and J genes are TRBV27 and TRBJ2-1; no firm D call. The V end was cut by 6 bases, the J end by 6 bases, with 9 bases between. Germline CDR1 is MNHEY and CDR2 is SMNVEV (reference sequence). CDR3 length: 12 amino acids. CDR3 nucleotides: TGTGCCAGCAGCCCAGGTGCCAATGAGCAGTTCTTC. This gives the protein CASSPGANEQFF.

This clone occurred once. CDR3 DNA sequence: TGTGCCAGCACTACTAGCGGGGGAAACCAAGAGACCCAGTACTTC. Its translation: CASTTSGGNQETQYF. The chain employs TRBV2 and TRBJ2-5, with 11 bases fitting TRBD2. There are 15 residues in the CDR3. With V trimmed by 7 bases and J by 0 bases, 4 bases remained unmatched. CDR1 is SNHLY and CDR2 is FYNNEI in the germline V gene.

The count of this clone is one. The J gene is TRBJ2-4, the V gene TRBV9; 10 bases match TRBD2. The CDR3 runs to 16 residues. Germline lookup yields CDR1 SGDLS and CDR2 YYNGEE. Germline trimming cut 0 bases from V and 8 bases from J; bases unmatched to any gene: 8. CDR3 amino acids: CASSVVGAGGLDIQYF. The DNA of the CDR3 is TGTGCCAGCAGCGTAGTGGGAGCGGGGGGGCTGGACATTCAGTACTTC.